This T cell receptor (beta chain) is from a study of CD8 T cells in Susac syndrome. RNA amounts of about 0.45 to 1 ug underwent reverse transcription with random hexamers. An immunoSEQ multiplex PCR amplified TCR beta CDR3 over 54 Vbeta and 13 Jbeta. One entry per CDR3 protein results from TCRdb running MiXCR on the immunoSEQ multiplex PCR reads. The sample records approximately 190,000 distinct CDR3 sequences, 90% to 95% being singletons. The multiple sclerosis controls were treatment-naive patients with relapsing-remitting disease that was stable or active. Purification of the CD8+ and CD4+ T cells relied on negative isolation, and TEMRA cells underwent FACS enrichment. This receptor was identified in a human donor with multiple sclerosis. The sequenced material came from CD4+ T cells from PBMCs.

CDR3 bases: TGCGCCAGCAATAGCGGAACTAGCACAGATACGCAGTATTTT. This sequence encodes CASNSGTSTDTQYF. This chain uses TRBV5-1 with TRBJ2-3, with a possible D match to TRBD2 (6 bases). The CDR3 runs to 14 residues. Trimming removed 6 bases at V and 0 bases at J, with 11 bases between. Germline-derived CDR1 and CDR2 are SGHRS and YFSETQ.